This entry lists 25 T cell receptor beta chains sequenced from one sample in a study of cytomegalovirus exposure and HLA in healthy donors. Assay used: immunoSEQ multiplex PCR; TCRdb lists only in-frame clones, some missing. Of 190,000 or so clones listed, around 83% were seen once; the top ten hold roughly 13%. The sequencing sample was made of PBMCs. These receptors were collected from a woman younger than 45 in good health and CMV-seropositive.

The J gene is TRBJ2-7, the V gene TRBV11-3; 10 nucleotides align to TRBD2. The junction had 2 bases not matched to a gene; V was cut back by 3 bases and J by 6 bases. The CDR3 has 13 amino acids. Germline V gives CDR1 SGHNT, CDR2 YENEEA. In DNA form, the CDR3 reads TGTGCCAGCAGCTTTAGCGGGAGGAGCGAGCAGTACTTC. As protein: CASSFSGRSEQYF.

The chain is built from TRBV27 and TRBJ2-7, with D hard to call. Germline assignment: CDR1 MNHEY and CDR2 SMNVEV (reference sequence). V was clipped by 6 bases and J by 2 bases, with 14 bases between them. The CDR3 totals 14 residues. The chain's CDR3 is CASRRLDIPYEQYF. For the CDR3, the DNA is TGTGCCAGCAGGCGACTCGATATCCCCTACGAGCAGTACTTC.

CDR3 nucleotide sequence: TGCGCCAGCAGCCGGACTAGCGGGAGAGGCAATGAGCAGTTCTTC. Amino acid sequence: CASSRTSGRGNEQFF. The chain couples TRBV10-1 to TRBJ2-1, with 13 nucleotides matching TRBD2. The V gene end was trimmed by 6 bases and the J gene end by 6 bases; junction bases not matched to a gene: 5. The CDR3 totals 15 residues. The germline V gene has CDR1 WNHNN and CDR2 SYGVQD (reference sequence).

J is TRBJ1-5 and V is TRBV7-8; D gene unclear. Germline values: CDR1 SGHVS, CDR2 FQNEAQ. Trimming cost V 5 bases and J 4 bases, with 24 bases left between them. This CDR3 is 18 amino acids long. CDR3 residues: CASSDRHYAGDSNQPQHF. The CDR3 bases are TGTGCCAGCAGCGATCGCCATTACGCCGGGGATAGTAATCAGCCCCAGCATTTT.

DNA of the CDR3: TGTGCCAGCAGCGCGGACAGTTCCGCCTACACCTTC. This gives the protein CASSADSSAYTF. The J gene is TRBJ1-2, the V gene TRBV2; D is possibly TRBD1 (6 bases). The CDR3 is made up of 12 amino acids. Trimming removed 6 bases at V and 10 bases at J, with 15 bases between. The germline CDR1 and CDR2 sequences are SNHLY and FYNNEI.

The J gene is TRBJ1-2, the V gene TRBV19; 8 nucleotides match TRBD1. CDR3 length: 15 residues. Trimming cost V 6 bases and J 4 bases; bases outside gene matches: 10. Germline CDR1 and CDR2: LNHDA and SQIVND (reference sequence). The CDR3 DNA is TGTGCCAGTAGGGACCGACCCGGGACAGGCTATGGCTACACCTTC. Encoded protein: CASRDRPGTGYGYTF.

The chain joins TRBV28 to TRBJ1-1, with D perhaps TRBD1 (6 bases). Germline V gene sequence: CDR1 MDHEN, CDR2 SYDVKM. Trimming shortened V by 3 bases and J by 5 bases, and 13 bases separated the two germline ends. There are 14 residues in the CDR3. For the CDR3, the DNA is TGTGCCAGCAGTTTCTCGGGGCAGGGGACTGAAGCTTTCTTT. Its translation is CASSFSGQGTEAFF.

CDR3 sequence (DNA): TGTGCCAGCAGCTCTAATGTGGTGTTCAATGAGCAGTTCTTC. This encodes CASSSNVVFNEQFF. The gene calls are TRBV9 and TRBJ2-1, with unresolved D. V was pared by 4 bases and J by 6 bases, with 14 bases between. The germline V gene has CDR1 SGDLS and CDR2 YYNGEE. The CDR3 is 14 residues long.

The genes are TRBV5-6 and TRBJ2-1; no clear D. Germline-derived CDR1 and CDR2 are SGHDT and YYEEEE. V was shortened by 2 bases and J by 8 bases, with 8 bases between the two germline ends. This CDR3 region has 12 residues. CDR3 residues: CASSFLRYEQFF. In DNA form, the CDR3 reads TGTGCCAGCAGCTTCCTACGGTATGAGCAGTTCTTC. The variable domain in full, with the rest retrieved from reference TRBV5-6 and TRBJ2-1, is DAGVTQSPTHLIKTRGQQVTLRCSPKSGHDTVSWYQQALGQGPQFIFQYYEEEERQRGNFPDRFSGHQFPNYSSELNVNALLLGDSALYLCASSFLRYEQFFGPGTRLTVL.

V and J are TRBV5-1 and TRBJ2-7; D is possibly TRBD2 (5 bases). The CDR3 runs to 18 residues. In germline, CDR1 is SGHRS, CDR2 YFSETQ. V was shortened by 2 bases and J by 2 bases, with 23 bases between the two germline ends. The CDR3 here is CASSLDYSIPGETYEQYF. The CDR3 DNA reads as TGCGCCAGCAGCTTAGACTATAGCATCCCTGGTGAGACCTACGAGCAGTACTTC.

V is TRBV7-8 and J is TRBJ1-1; D is possibly TRBD1 (5 bases). From germline, CDR1 is SGHVS and CDR2 FQNEAQ. The CDR3 is made up of 14 amino acids. V was pared by 5 bases and J by 0 bases, with 10 bases between. Written as DNA, the CDR3 is TGTGCCAGCAGCCTGGGGGAGGTGAACACTGAAGCTTTCTTT. Translation: CASSLGEVNTEAFF.

The V and J genes are TRBV7-9 and TRBJ2-2, with TRBD1 matching over 7 bases. The germline V gene has CDR1 SEHNR and CDR2 FQNEAQ (reference sequence). CDR3 length: 14 residues. V was pared by 7 bases and J by 5 bases, with 7 bases of the junction left unmatched. The DNA for the CDR3 is TGTGCCAGCAAGCTCAGGGGGTTGACCGGGGAGCTGTTTTTT. Its protein product is CASKLRGLTGELFF.

The rearrangement joins TRBV7-9 to TRBJ1-2; no clear D. This CDR3 has 13 residues. Trimming took off 3 bases at V and 2 bases at J, with 7 bases between the two ends. Germline-derived CDR1 and CDR2 are SEHNR and FQNEAQ (reference sequence). The CDR3 spells CASSFDGNYGYTF. In DNA, the CDR3 is TGTGCCAGCAGCTTCGACGGGAACTATGGCTACACCTTC.

J is TRBJ2-4 and V is TRBV7-9; no reliable D call. There are 17 residues in the CDR3. V was shortened by 0 bases and J by 1 base, with 13 bases between the two germline ends. Germline CDR1 is SEHNR and CDR2 is FQNEAQ (reference sequence). CDR3 sequence (DNA): TGTGCCAGCAGCTTAGCGTCTCCTGCCCGGGCCAAAAACATTCAGTACTTC. It is translated as CASSLASPARAKNIQYF.

The genes are TRBV9 and TRBJ1-2; possibly TRBD1 for D (6 bases). In germline, CDR1 is SGDLS, CDR2 YYNGEE. This CDR3 is built from 14 residues. V shed 4 bases and J shed 5 bases, with 15 bases lying between them. CDR3 amino acids: CASSPRQGIYGYTF. CDR3 coding DNA: TGTGCCAGCAGCCCGCGGCAGGGGATTTATGGCTACACCTTC.

This clone was seen a few times. The rearrangement uses TRBV2 and TRBJ1-5, with 8 bases aligning to TRBD1. V shed 10 bases, J shed 4 bases, and the junction held 9 bases outside the gene matches. In germline, CDR1 is SNHLY, CDR2 FYNNEI. This CDR3 is 14 amino acids long. The CDR3 DNA sequence: TGTGCCACCGAGAAGGACAGGGCGAATCAGCCCCAGCATTTT. Its translation is CATEKDRANQPQHF. Complete variable domain (other parts from reference TRBV2 and TRBJ1-5): EPEVTQTPSHQVTQMGQEVILRCVPISNHLYFYWYRQILGQKVEFLVSFYNNEISEKSEIFDDQFSVERPDGSNFTLKIRSTKLEDSAMYFCATEKDRANQPQHFGDGTRLSIL.

This sequence joins TRBV29-1 and TRBJ2-7, with 7 bases identical to TRBD1. V gave up 4 bases and J gave up 5 bases; unmatched junction bases: 11. The germline gives CDR1 SQVTM, CDR2 ANQGSEA. This CDR3 has 14 amino acids. The CDR3 reads CSVAPGQWADEQYF. The CDR3 nucleotides are TGCAGCGTTGCCCCGGGACAGTGGGCGGACGAGCAGTACTTC.

For the CDR3, the DNA is TGTGCCAGCAAAGCGGGCGGCGGGAGCAATCAGCCCCAGCATTTT. Translated, it gives CASKAGGGSNQPQHF. The chain combines TRBV6-5 with TRBJ1-5; D remains unclear. V shed 7 bases and J shed 1 base, with 14 bases lying between them. Germline CDR1 reads MNHEY; CDR2 reads SVGAGI. The CDR3 has 15 amino acids.

As to this clone: Other nucleotide sequences from this sample produce the same CDR3. This chain connects TRBV6-6 to TRBJ2-5, with unresolved D. The CDR3 contains 11 residues. Germline CDR1 and CDR2: MNHNY and SVGAGI (reference sequence). Between the trimmed V and J ends, which lost 5 bases and 5 bases, there was a span of 6 bases. CDR3 DNA: TGTGCCAGCAGTCTGCAGGAGACCCAGTACTTC. As protein: CASSLQETQYF.

V is TRBV7-9 and J is TRBJ2-7; 7 bases line up with TRBD2. CDR3 size: 15 residues. The V and J ends lost 5 bases and 4 bases, in that order; junction bases with no gene match: 11. Germline CDR1 reads SEHNR; CDR2 reads FQNEAQ (reference sequence). The CDR3 loop reads CASSLWRGREYEQYF. The CDR3 bases are TGTGCCAGCAGCCTCTGGCGTGGGCGGGAGTACGAGCAGTACTTC.

There are a few counts of this clone. This chain uses TRBV9 with TRBJ1-2; 8 nucleotides match TRBD1. CDR1 SGDLS and CDR2 YYNGEE come from the germline V gene. The trim removed 2 bases at V and 4 bases at J, leaving 4 bases unmatched. CDR3 length: 14 amino acids. CDR3 sequence: CASSVPGGPYGYTF. CDR3 nucleotide sequence: TGTGCCAGCAGCGTTCCAGGGGGCCCCTATGGCTACACCTTC.

This clone has a handful of counts. The chain links TRBV27 to TRBJ2-5; the match to TRBD1 covers 9 bases. CDR3 size: 12 residues. With 6 bases clipped from V and 7 bases from J, the junction kept 3 bases outside the gene matches. In germline, CDR1 is MNHEY, CDR2 SMNVEV (reference sequence). As DNA, the CDR3 is TGTGCCAGCAGAGACAGGGGGGGGACCCAGTACTTC. It yields the protein CASRDRGGTQYF.

J is TRBJ2-7 and V is TRBV19; weak D call: TRBD1 (6 bases). Germline V gene sequence: CDR1 LNHDA, CDR2 SQIVND (reference sequence). Trimming pared 7 bases from V and 0 bases from J, leaving 13 bases between. This CDR3 is built from 14 residues. In DNA form, the CDR3 reads TGTGCCAGTAACCGGGACATCACCTCCTACGAGCAGTACTTC. Translated: CASNRDITSYEQYF.

The J gene is TRBJ1-1, the V gene TRBV29-1, with 8 bases that match TRBD1. V lost 8 bases and J lost 2; bases outside the gene matches: 4. CDR1 is SQVTM, CDR2 ANQGSEA, per germline. This CDR3 contains 12 residues. The CDR3 here is CSYGQGNTEAFF. For the CDR3, the DNA is TGCAGCTATGGACAGGGAAACACTGAAGCTTTCTTT.

CDR3 nucleotide sequence: TGTGCCAGCAGTTTAGCAGGCTCCTCTCAAAAACTGTTTTTT. Protein: CASSLAGSSQKLFF. The chain combines TRBV27 with TRBJ1-4; no clear D gene. The CDR3 runs to 14 residues. With 2 bases removed from V and 9 bases from J, the gap between germline ends came to 13 bases. Germline values: CDR1 MNHEY, CDR2 SMNVEV (reference sequence).